These 21 T cell receptor beta chains were all obtained from the same sample, sequenced in a study of blood T cell repertoires in COVID-19. Here immunoSEQ multiplex PCR was the method, and the copy in TCRdb shows in-frame clones only, minus some. The profile covers about 100,000 clones, with 85% appearing a single time and 1.5% to 2% taken by the ten largest. The sequenced material came from peripheral blood. All receptors derive from a woman in her 70s with active or convalescent COVID-19.

The V and J genes are TRBV5-1 and TRBJ1-6, with D hard to call. This CDR3 has 14 amino acids. Trimming removed 1 base from V and 5 bases from J, with 7 bases in between. CDR1 and CDR2 (germline): SGHRS, YFSETQ. The CDR3 sequence is CASSLPEDNSPLHF. The DNA of the CDR3 is TGCGCCAGCAGCTTGCCAGAAGATAATTCACCCCTCCACTTT. Looking up the rest from reference TRBV5-1 and TRBJ1-6 gives the full variable domain: KAGVTQTPRYLIKTRGQQVTLSCSPISGHRSVSWYQQTPGQGLQFLFEYFSETQRNKGNFPGRFSGRQFSNSRSEMNVSTLELGDSALYLCASSLPEDNSPLHFGNGTRLTVT.

The gene calls are TRBV3-1 (or the pseudogene TRBV3-2) and TRBJ1-2; tentatively, D is TRBD1 (5 bases). CDR3 length equals 16 residues. Between the trimmed V and J ends, which lost 0 bases and 4 bases, there was a span of 15 bases. Germline CDR1 LGHDT, CDR2 YNNKEL (reference sequence). The CDR3 DNA sequence: TGTGCCAGCAGCCAAGATAGTGGCAGGGCGGCCTATGGCTACACCTTC. Its translation: CASSQDSGRAAYGYTF.

This clone was seen only once. This chain links TRBV2 with TRBJ2-3, with TRBD2 matching over 14 bases. The CDR3 loop spans 15 amino acids. Germline values: CDR1 SNHLY, CDR2 FYNNEI. Trimming removed 4 bases from V and 5 bases from J; junction bases left unmatched: 2. The CDR3 loop is CASSGLAGGKDTQYF. The CDR3, as DNA: TGTGCCAGCAGTGGACTAGCGGGAGGGAAAGATACGCAGTATTTT.

The gene calls are TRBV7-9 and TRBJ2-2; D is possibly TRBD2 (6 bases). Germline V lookup: CDR1 SEHNR, CDR2 FQNEAQ (reference sequence). The CDR3 runs to 15 residues. Trimming took 3 bases from V and 3 from J, leaving 11 bases between them. The CDR3 spells CASSFAGRHTGELFF. In DNA form, the CDR3 reads TGTGCCAGCAGCTTTGCGGGGCGACACACCGGGGAGCTGTTTTTT. The complete variable domain, with remaining parts taken from reference TRBV7-9 and TRBJ2-2, reads DTGVSQNPRHKITKRGQNVTFRCDPISEHNRLYWYRQTLGQGPEFLTYFQNEAQLEKSRLLSDRFSAERPKGSFSTLEIQRTEQGDSAMYLCASSFAGRHTGELFFGEGSRLTVL.

The J gene is TRBJ2-3, the V gene TRBV11-2; 12 positions agree with TRBD2. Germline CDR1 SGHAT, CDR2 FQNNGV. V was pared by 3 bases and J by 3 bases, with 7 bases of the junction left unmatched. The CDR3 runs to 17 residues. The CDR3 DNA follows: TGTGCCAGCAGCTTGGGAACTAGCGGGAGGATAACAGATACGCAGTATTTT. Its protein product is CASSLGTSGRITDTQYF.

J is TRBJ2-3 and V is TRBV24-1; 12 nucleotides agree with TRBD2. CDR3 size: 15 residues. With V trimmed by 6 bases and J by 3 bases, 3 bases remained unmatched. Per germline, CDR1 KGHDR and CDR2 SFDVKD. The CDR3: CATSRTSGKTDTQYF. CDR3 in DNA: TGTGCCACCAGTCGGACTAGCGGGAAGACAGATACGCAGTATTTT.

This chain connects TRBV5-1 to TRBJ2-2; D call uncertain. CDR1 and CDR2 from the germline V gene are SGHRS and YFSETQ. V lost 7 bases and J lost 3, with 13 bases in between. There are 14 residues in the CDR3. CDR3 coding DNA: TGCGCCAGCTCTGACTCTACCTACACCGGGGAGCTGTTTTTT. Its protein product is CASSDSTYTGELFF.

The chain combines TRBV5-1 with TRBJ2-5; no clear D. V lost 0 bases and J lost 5, with 11 bases in between. The CDR3 loop spans 14 amino acids. Germline values: CDR1 SGHRS, CDR2 YFSETQ. For the CDR3, the DNA is TGCGCCAGCAGCTTGGCATCGAATGAGGAGACCCAGTACTTC. This translates into CASSLASNEETQYF.

This clone was seen more than once but under ten times. V and J are TRBV3-1 (or the pseudogene TRBV3-2) and TRBJ1-1; tentatively, D is TRBD1 (6 bases). The CDR3 is made up of 13 amino acids. Germline V lookup: CDR1 LGHDT, CDR2 YNNKEL (reference sequence). The germline V and J ends were trimmed by 4 bases and 7 bases, with 13 bases remaining between them. The CDR3: CASSLAGQREAFF. The DNA for the CDR3 is TGTGCCAGCAGCCTAGCCGGACAGCGTGAAGCTTTCTTT.

The chain has TRBV5-1 and TRBJ2-5, with D uncertain. The CDR3 consists of 14 residues. V was clipped by 2 bases and J by 0 bases, with 8 bases between them. Germline values: CDR1 SGHRS, CDR2 YFSETQ. In DNA, the CDR3 is TGCGCCAGCAGCTTCCTTAGCCACCAAGAGACCCAGTACTTC. Encoded protein: CASSFLSHQETQYF.

The chain is built from TRBV7-9 and TRBJ1-4; D is unclear. CDR1 and CDR2 from the germline V gene are SEHNR and FQNEAQ (reference sequence). The CDR3 has 16 residues. V dropped 1 base and J dropped 6 bases, with 15 bases sitting between them. CDR3: CASSLGIHTSDEKLFF. The CDR3 DNA sequence: TGTGCCAGCAGCTTAGGTATTCACACAAGCGATGAAAAACTGTTTTTT. The entire variable domain, with the rest obtained from reference TRBV7-9 and TRBJ1-4, is as follows: DTGVSQNPRHKITKRGQNVTFRCDPISEHNRLYWYRQTLGQGPEFLTYFQNEAQLEKSRLLSDRFSAERPKGSFSTLEIQRTEQGDSAMYLCASSLGIHTSDEKLFFGSGTQLSVL.

The chain couples TRBV20-1 to TRBJ1-1, with 8 bases fitting TRBD1. Germline V lookup: CDR1 DFQATT, CDR2 SNEGSKA (reference sequence). V trimming: 3 bases; J trimming: 11 bases; junction bases outside the gene matches: 14. There are 14 residues in the CDR3. The CDR3 DNA is TGCAGTGCTAGTCCCCCACCGGACAGGGTCGCGGCTTTCTTT. It specifies CSASPPPDRVAAFF.

J is TRBJ1-2 and V is TRBV27; D may be TRBD1 (5 bases). This CDR3 is built from 14 residues. In germline, CDR1 is MNHEY, CDR2 SMNVEV (reference sequence). Trimming cost V 3 bases and J 3 bases, with 11 bases left between them. The DNA of the CDR3 is TGTGCCAGCAGTTTCGCAGGGTGGGACTATGGCTACACCTTC. Protein sequence: CASSFAGWDYGYTF.

The rearrangement links TRBV25-1 to TRBJ2-7; the match to TRBD2 covers 10 bases. The trim removed 6 bases at V and 3 bases at J, leaving 8 bases unmatched. There are 15 residues in the CDR3. Germline loops: CDR1 MGHDK, CDR2 SYGVNS. The CDR3 is CASSGKREGHYEQYF. The CDR3 region has the DNA TGTGCCAGCAGCGGAAAGCGGGAGGGCCACTACGAGCAGTACTTC.

Note on this clone: Relative to the germline gene, one junction end is altered; a read error may explain this. This rearrangement joins TRBV2 to TRBJ1-5; perhaps TRBD1 as D (5 bases). Germline values: CDR1 SNHLY, CDR2 FYNNEI. CDR3 length: 13 amino acids. The CDR3 loop is CASTGYGEQPQHF. The CDR3 nucleotides are TGTGCGAGCACAGGATACGGGGAACAGCCCCAGCATTTT.

This chain links TRBV2 with TRBJ1-2; unclear D gene. The CDR3 runs to 14 residues. In germline, CDR1 is SNHLY, CDR2 FYNNEI. V lost 4 bases and J 1 base, leaving 10 bases between the germline ends. CDR3 region: CASSGEWGNYGYTF. The CDR3 bases are TGTGCCAGCAGTGGGGAGTGGGGTAACTATGGCTACACCTTC.

This sequence joins TRBV24-1 and TRBJ1-2; D might be TRBD1 (5 bases). V was pared by 10 bases and J by 3 bases, with 11 bases between. Germline V gene lookup returns CDR1 KGHDR and CDR2 SFDVKD. The CDR3 extends over 12 amino acids. The CDR3 coding sequence is TGTGCCACGACGCCGGGGGACTATGGCTACACCTTC. This translates into CATTPGDYGYTF.

This chain links TRBV19 with TRBJ1-2; 11 bases align to TRBD1. There are 16 residues in the CDR3. CDR1 and CDR2 from the germline V gene are LNHDA and SQIVND (reference sequence). V shed 6 bases, J shed 4 bases, and the junction held 10 bases outside the gene matches. The CDR3 is CASRKPGTGGLYGYTF. Here the CDR3 DNA reads TGTGCCAGTAGAAAACCCGGGACAGGGGGACTCTATGGCTACACCTTC.

J is TRBJ1-1 and V is TRBV9; tentatively, D is TRBD1 (6 bases). CDR1 is SGDLS, CDR2 YYNGEE, per germline. The CDR3 covers 17 residues. Trimming cost V 3 bases and J 3 bases, with 21 bases left between them. CDR3 sequence: CASSAEGDPAGDTEAFF. CDR3 nucleotide sequence: TGTGCCAGCAGCGCCGAGGGGGACCCCGCGGGTGACACTGAAGCTTTCTTT.

In the case of this clone: Additional DNA sequences in this sample encode the identical CDR3. This chain joins TRBV7-9 and TRBJ1-1; D is possibly TRBD1 (5 bases). The V gene lost 0 bases and the J gene lost 1 base, with 6 bases spanning the gap. In germline, CDR1 is SEHNR, CDR2 FQNEAQ (reference sequence). The CDR3 loop spans 14 amino acids. Written as DNA, the CDR3 is TGTGCCAGCAGCTTAGCGGGGGGGAACACTGAAGCTTTCTTT. It codes for CASSLAGGNTEAFF.

The CDR3 DNA is TGTGCCAGTAGCCCACAGACAGGGTCCAAAGAGACCCAGTACTTC. Protein: CASSPQTGSKETQYF. V gene TRBV19 combines with J gene TRBJ2-5, with 7 positions matching TRBD1. The ends lost 6 bases at V and 3 bases at J; junction bases unmatched: 10. CDR1 LNHDA and CDR2 SQIVND come from the germline V gene (reference sequence). The CDR3 is 15 amino acids.